One sample yielded the 22 T cell receptor beta chains listed below, sequenced in a study of T cell repertoires in cytomegalovirus infection. No antigen is known for these receptors. TCRdb used MiXCR to reprocess the reads, holding one entry per CDR3 protein. The sample holds 800,000 to 950,000 distinct CDR3 sequences, roughly 33% seen once. This specimen was cultured CD8+ T cells from PBMCs, taken from culture after CMV antigen stimulation. These receptors all stem from a human donor in good health (CMV status not recorded). Some clones in this sample may be carry-over from other donors' samples.

Written as DNA, the CDR3 is TGTGCCAGCAGCCAAGACCAACGGGGGCCTAGCACAGATACGCAGTATTTT. It encodes CASSQDQRGPSTDTQYF. V and J are TRBV14 and TRBJ2-3, with D perhaps being TRBD1 or TRBD2 (6 bases each). There are 17 residues in the CDR3. The germline V and J ends were trimmed by 0 bases and 0 bases, with 13 bases remaining between them. CDR1 and CDR2 from the germline V gene are SGHDN and FVKESK. The full variable domain, in which reference TRBV14 and TRBJ2-3 provide the parts outside the CDR3, is EAGVTQFPSHSVIEKGQTVTLRCDPISGHDNLYWYRRVMGKEIKFLLHFVKESKQDESGMPNNRFLAERTGGTYSTLKVQPAELEDSGVYFCASSQDQRGPSTDTQYFGPGTRLTVL.

In its sample, this clonotype was seen a few times. CDR3 bases: TGTGCTAGTGGTTATGACGGAAACACTGAAGCTTTCTTT. This codes for CASGYDGNTEAFF. This sequence joins TRBV12-5 and TRBJ1-1; D not resolved. From germline, CDR1 is LGHNT and CDR2 FRNRAP. This CDR3 has 13 amino acids. V was clipped by 4 bases and J by 2 bases, with 8 bases between them.

V gene TRBV6-4 combines with J gene TRBJ1-6, with D perhaps TRBD1 (5 bases). Germline CDR1 MRHNA, CDR2 SNTAGT. With 2 bases removed from V and 9 bases from J, the gap between germline ends came to 14 bases. This CDR3 has 15 amino acids. CDR3 residues: CASSDGAGRTSPLHF. CDR3 nucleotide sequence: TGTGCCAGCAGTGACGGGGCCGGGCGAACTTCACCCCTCCACTTT.

This clonotype was seen many times. The V call is TRBV7-2, the J call TRBJ1-3; D gene ambiguous. CDR1 and CDR2 from the germline V gene are SGHTA and FQGNSA. CDR3 length: 13 residues. V shed 1 base and J shed 14 bases, with 15 bases lying between them. The CDR3 loop reads CASSLGWEGSVYF. The CDR3 nucleotides read TGTGCCAGCAGCTTAGGATGGGAAGGTTCGGTATATTTT.

This sequence joins TRBV15 and TRBJ1-1; possible D gene TRBD1, 6 bases. The CDR3 runs to 17 residues. Trimming shortened V by 4 bases and J by 4 bases, and 22 bases separated the two germline ends. The germline gives CDR1 LNHNV, CDR2 YYDKDF (reference sequence). The CDR3 loop is CATSTDRMEVGGTEAFF. CDR3 nucleotides: TGTGCCACCAGCACTGACAGGATGGAGGTTGGGGGCACTGAAGCTTTCTTT.

Ten or more counts support this clonotype. The gene calls are TRBV29-1 and TRBJ2-3; D possibly matches TRBD1 or TRBD2 (6 bases each). The CDR3 totals 15 residues. Germline CDR1 SQVTM, CDR2 ANQGSEA. V was trimmed by 4 bases and J by 0 bases, leaving 14 bases between them. The CDR3 here is CSVGEQGLSTDTQYF. In DNA form, the CDR3 reads TGCAGCGTTGGGGAACAGGGACTTAGCACAGATACGCAGTATTTT.

The V gene is TRBV24-1, the J gene TRBJ2-2; maybe TRBD2 (6 bases). Germline values: CDR1 KGHDR, CDR2 SFDVKD. V was clipped by 9 bases and J by 4 bases, with 14 bases between them. CDR3 length equals 14 residues. CDR3 sequence: CATGTGESTGELFF. The CDR3 bases are TGTGCCACCGGGACGGGGGAGAGCACCGGGGAGCTGTTTTTT.

The chain couples TRBV6-5 to TRBJ2-7; TRBD2 matches 9 bases. Losses at the gene ends were 1 base for V and 5 bases for J; bases not matched to a gene: 9. The CDR3 runs to 16 residues. The germline V gene has CDR1 MNHEY and CDR2 SVGAGI. The chain's CDR3 is CASSYLAGAVLNEQYF. CDR3 nucleotides: TGTGCCAGCAGTTACTTAGCGGGGGCCGTTCTGAACGAGCAGTACTTC.

This clonotype has just a few counts. The rearrangement uses TRBV5-1 and TRBJ1-4; D remains ambiguous. Trimming took 4 bases from V and 6 from J, leaving 19 bases between them. Germline V gene lookup returns CDR1 SGHRS and CDR2 YFSETQ. The CDR3 is 16 amino acids. In DNA, the CDR3 is TGCGCCAGCAGCGGAGTAACAGCGGCAAGTGATGAAAAACTGTTTTTT. It codes for CASSGVTAASDEKLFF.

This clonotype was seen a handful of times. The V call is TRBV27, the J call TRBJ2-5; tentatively, D is TRBD1 (5 bases). CDR1 is MNHEY, CDR2 SMNVEV, per germline (reference sequence). The CDR3 has 13 residues. The ends were cut back, 2 bases at V and 5 bases at J, with 9 bases in the middle. This CDR3 reads CASSLGWGETQYF. In DNA form, the CDR3 reads TGTGCCAGCAGTTTAGGTTGGGGCGAGACCCAGTACTTC.

This clonotype was recorded at least ten times. The chain carries TRBV6-1 and TRBJ2-1, with 12 bases fitting TRBD2. Germline V gene data show CDR1 as MNHNS and CDR2 as SASEGT. CDR3 length: 14 residues. With V trimmed by 8 bases and J by 8 bases, 7 bases remained unmatched. DNA of the CDR3: TGTGCCAGCGAGGCTAGCGGGGGGGCCTATGAGCAGTTCTTC. It encodes CASEASGGAYEQFF.

The chain combines TRBV7-9 with TRBJ1-1; D possibly corresponds to TRBD1 (5 bases). V was cut by 4 bases and J by 0 bases, with 15 bases left in between. CDR3 length: 16 amino acids. The germline V gene encodes CDR1 SEHNR and CDR2 FQNEAQ (reference sequence). CDR3 DNA sequence: TGTGCCAGCAGCTCCTTTTCTGGGGGGATGAACACTGAAGCTTTCTTT. Residues: CASSSFSGGMNTEAFF.

CDR3 region: CASSEAYGDTGELFF. In DNA, the CDR3 is TGTGCCAGCAGTGAAGCTTATGGGGACACCGGGGAGCTGTTTTTT. This chain joins TRBV6-1 and TRBJ2-2; no clear D. V was clipped by 0 bases and J by 3 bases, with 8 bases between them. The CDR3 is made up of 15 amino acids. Germline assignment: CDR1 MNHNS and CDR2 SASEGT.

The chain joins TRBV19 to TRBJ1-1; unclear D gene. The CDR3 runs to 11 residues. Trimming left V 7 bases short and J 6 bases short, with 9 bases between. CDR1 is LNHDA, CDR2 SQIVND, per germline (reference sequence). The CDR3 bases are TGTGCCAGTACCGGCAGCGCTGAAGCTTTCTTT. It specifies CASTGSAEAFF. The complete variable domain, with remaining parts taken from reference TRBV19 and TRBJ1-1, reads DGGITQSPKYLFRKEGQNVTLSCEQNLNHDAMYWYRQDPGQGLRLIYYSQIVNDFQKGDIAEGYSVSREKKESFPLTVTSAQKNPTAFYLCASTGSAEAFFGQGTRLTVV.

The CDR3 region is CASSYTGDSGNTIYF. The CDR3 DNA follows: TGTGCCAGCAGCTATACAGGGGACTCTGGAAACACCATATATTTT. This chain joins TRBV9 and TRBJ1-3, with 7 bases aligning to TRBD1. The germline CDR1 and CDR2 sequences are SGDLS and YYNGEE. The trim removed 4 bases at V and 0 bases at J, leaving 4 bases unmatched. The CDR3 is made up of 15 amino acids.

This clonotype was found many times. The chain's CDR3 is CASSLVPTDTQYF. The CDR3 nucleotides are TGTGCCAGCAGTTTAGTTCCCACAGATACGCAGTATTTT. The V call is TRBV12-3 or TRBV12-4, the J call TRBJ2-3; D is unclear. With 1 base removed from V and 2 bases from J, the gap between germline ends came to 4 bases. CDR3 size: 13 residues.

The V and J genes are TRBV29-1 and TRBJ1-2, with 7 bases fitting TRBD1. The germline gives CDR1 SQVTM, CDR2 ANQGSEA. This CDR3 region has 12 residues. After removal of 5 bases from V and 6 bases from J, the junction contained 6 bases not matched to a gene. This CDR3 reads CSVPDRADGYTF. The CDR3 DNA sequence: TGCAGCGTTCCAGACAGGGCGGATGGCTACACCTTC. Filled out from reference TRBV29-1 and TRBJ1-2, the complete variable domain reads SAVISQKPSRDICQRGTSLTIQCQVDSQVTMMFWYRQQPGQSLTLIATANQGSEATYESGFVIDKFPISRPNLTFSTLTVSNMSPEDSSIYLCSVPDRADGYTFGSGTRLTVV.

This clonotype has a handful of counts. This chain joins TRBV12-3 or TRBV12-4 and TRBJ1-1; TRBD1 might be the D (5 bases). The V and J ends lost 7 bases and 2 bases respectively, with 17 bases between them. The CDR3 loop spans 15 amino acids. The DNA for the CDR3 is TGTGCCAGCATTAGGCGGGGGGGATTTAACACTGAAGCTTTCTTT. Translation gives CASIRRGGFNTEAFF.

This clonotype has at least ten counts. The rearrangement joins TRBV6-2 or TRBV6-3 to TRBJ2-2; either TRBD1 or TRBD2 may fit D (5 bases each). Trimming took 7 bases from V and 0 from J, leaving 12 bases between them. The CDR3 has 15 amino acids. Per the germline V gene, CDR1 is MNHEY and CDR2 is SVGEGT. CDR3 DNA sequence: TGTGCCAGCACAGGTGTGGGGGCGAACACCGGGGAGCTGTTTTTT. As protein: CASTGVGANTGELFF.

The rearrangement uses TRBV7-6 and TRBJ2-1, with 8 bases fitting TRBD2. This CDR3 comprises 19 residues. The trim removed 1 base at V and 1 base at J, leaving 12 bases unmatched. Germline assignment: CDR1 SGHVS and CDR2 FNYEAQ. The DNA of the CDR3 is TGTGCCAGCAGCTTAGTAGCGCGGGGGGCCCCAATTTCCTACAATGAGCAGTTCTTC. Protein: CASSLVARGAPISYNEQFF.

At least ten counts were recorded for this clonotype. V is TRBV7-8 and J is TRBJ2-5, with TRBD2 identical over 11 bases. This CDR3 comprises 17 residues. Germline V gives CDR1 SGHVS, CDR2 FQNEAQ. With 4 bases clipped from V and 4 bases from J, the junction kept 11 bases outside the gene matches. The CDR3 DNA sequence: TGTGCCAGCAGCTACACCCTTAGCGGGGGGGCCGGAGAGACCCAGTACTTC. Translating gives CASSYTLSGGAGETQYF.

The V call is TRBV7-6, the J call TRBJ2-5, with 7 bases fitting TRBD2. This CDR3 region has 14 residues. In germline, CDR1 is SGHVS, CDR2 FNYEAQ. V shed 5 bases, J shed 5 bases, and the junction held 8 bases outside the gene matches. DNA for the CDR3: TGTGCCAGCAGCCCCAGACTCGGGGGGGAGACCCAGTACTTC. Amino acid sequence: CASSPRLGGETQYF.